Following are 13 T cell receptor beta chains from one sample sequenced in a study of regulatory T cells in long-lasting Graves disease (dated by TCRdb to the early 2020s). The receptor library was made with multiplex PCR. The listed sequencing device is Illumina HiSeq 4000. To build TCR beta libraries, CDR3 regions were amplified by Arm-PCR using iRepertoire HTBI primers. TCRdb reprocessed the public reads (quality trimming at Q25 with fastp, clone calling with MiXCR) and kept in-frame beta chains. Rows are unified per CDR3 protein, each entry keeping the most common DNA and genes. The sample records 430,000 or so distinct CDR3 sequences, over 20% of which are singletons. The ten largest clones add up to approximately 14% of the sample. What the time point label conveys for this sample: persistent/refractory GD, antithyroid drugs over 5 years with positive TRAb. For both TCR sequencing and RNA sequencing, RNA was extracted from PBMCs using TRIzol.

The source material was peripheral blood mononuclear cells (PBMCs), sampled when the disease was refractory, from a patient treated with antithyroid drugs. The receptors come from a female donor with Graves disease.

The V call is TRBV15, the J call TRBJ1-1; D unclear. Trimming cost V 4 bases and J 10 bases, with 13 bases left between them. The length of the CDR3 is 12 residues. Germline CDR1 is LNHNV and CDR2 is YYDKDF (reference sequence). The CDR3 protein is CATSTSGSGAFF. The CDR3 nucleotides read TGTGCCACCAGCACTAGTGGGTCAGGAGCTTTCTTT.

This clonotype occurred a few times. The chain combines TRBV12-3 or TRBV12-4 with TRBJ1-1; a weak D match, TRBD1 (6 bases). This CDR3 is built from 15 residues. Trimming removed 3 bases from V and 4 bases from J, with 15 bases in between. The CDR3 nucleotides are TGTGCCAGCAGTTTGGGGGAGGGGGGGGGCACTGAAGCTTTCTTT. It translates to CASSLGEGGGTEAFF.

As regards this clonotype: This sequence is one base from a far larger clone and is likely a read error. The chain combines TRBV12-3 or TRBV12-4 with TRBJ2-7, with 10 bases lining up with TRBD1. The CDR3 is 15 residues long. V lost 3 bases, J lost 3 bases, and 5 bases stayed unmatched. The CDR3 nucleotides are TGTGCCAGCAGTTTTGGTAGGGACAGGGGCTACGAGCAGTACTTC. The encoded protein is CASSFGRDRGYEQYF.

The table lists this clonotype with many counts. V usage is TRBV6-5 and J usage is TRBJ2-2; D is tentatively TRBD1 or TRBD2 (5 bases each). Trimming took 4 bases from V and 1 from J, leaving 25 bases between them. This CDR3 contains 20 residues. The germline gives CDR1 MNHEY, CDR2 SVGAGI. CDR3 loop: CASSSFGSRDHPVNTGELFF. DNA for the CDR3: TGTGCCAGCAGTTCCTTCGGGTCACGGGACCATCCTGTGAACACCGGGGAGCTGTTTTTT.

This clonotype was seen at least ten times. The gene calls are TRBV28 and TRBJ1-1; 9 bases map to TRBD1. Germline loops: CDR1 MDHEN, CDR2 SYDVKM. This CDR3 is built from 15 residues. After removal of 5 bases from V and 4 bases from J, the junction contained 8 bases not matched to a gene. This chain's CDR3 is CASSLWDREFTEAFF. In DNA form, the CDR3 reads TGTGCCAGCAGTCTTTGGGACAGGGAATTCACTGAAGCTTTCTTT.

This clonotype was seen at least ten times. This sequence joins TRBV12-3 or TRBV12-4 and TRBJ2-5; 11 bases agree with TRBD2. V lost 5 bases, J lost 5 bases, and 4 bases stayed unmatched. The CDR3 consists of 14 residues. For the CDR3, the DNA is TGTGCCAGCAGTCGGACTAGCGGGTTGGAGACCCAGTACTTC. This gives the protein CASSRTSGLETQYF.

The gene calls are TRBV18 and TRBJ2-2; the D call may be TRBD1 or TRBD2 (6 bases each). The ends were cut back, 10 bases at V and 2 bases at J, with 20 bases in the middle. Germline CDR1 is KGHSH and CDR2 is LQKENI. The CDR3 loop spans 16 amino acids. The CDR3 DNA is TGTGCCACCCCGCTCACGGAGGGGGACAACACCGGGGAGCTGTTTTTT. Amino acids: CATPLTEGDNTGELFF.

This chain joins TRBV10-3 and TRBJ1-5; TRBD1 matches at 7 bases. The CDR3 length is 16 residues. The V segment lost 5 bases and the J segment 4 bases; nucleotides outside the gene matches: 11. Germline assignment: CDR1 ENHRY and CDR2 SYGVKD. The CDR3 is CAISSDPQGLNQPQHF. The DNA of the CDR3 is TGTGCCATCAGTTCTGACCCACAGGGGTTAAATCAGCCCCAGCATTTT.

The chain has TRBV2 and TRBJ1-4; 7 bases agree with TRBD1. The CDR3 loop spans 16 amino acids. Germline V CDR1 and CDR2: SNHLY, FYNNEI. The V gene end was trimmed by 4 bases and the J gene end by 5 bases; junction bases not matched to a gene: 10. Here the CDR3 reads CASSGTGAGANEKLFF. CDR3 sequence (DNA): TGTGCCAGCAGTGGGACAGGTGCGGGAGCGAATGAAAAACTGTTTTTT.

This clonotype was detected a few times. This chain joins TRBV7-2 and TRBJ1-1; 7 bases line up with TRBD1. V shed 2 bases and J 4 bases; nucleotides not matched to a gene: 7. There are 15 residues in the CDR3. Per the germline V gene, CDR1 is SGHTA and CDR2 is FQGNSA. For the CDR3, the DNA is TGTGCCAGCAGCTTAACAGGGGCGTACGGCACTGAAGCTTTCTTT. Translation: CASSLTGAYGTEAFF.

The chain combines TRBV20-1 with TRBJ2-3, with 9 bases fitting TRBD2. Germline V lookup: CDR1 DFQATT, CDR2 SNEGSKA (reference sequence). The ends lost 5 bases at V and 4 bases at J; junction bases unmatched: 7. CDR3 size: 14 residues. The CDR3 DNA follows: TGCAGTGCTTTTATGCGGGAGGGCGCAGATACGCAGTATTTT. It yields the protein CSAFMREGADTQYF.

This clonotype showed up many times. This chain joins TRBV12-3 or TRBV12-4 and TRBJ2-6; possibly TRBD2 for D (5 bases). Trimming removed 6 bases from V and 2 bases from J, with 5 bases in between. The CDR3 extends over 13 amino acids. The CDR3 region is CASSGAGANVLTF. The DNA of the CDR3 is TGTGCCAGCAGCGGGGCTGGGGCCAACGTCCTGACTTTC.

The gene calls are TRBV11-2 and TRBJ2-6, with a tentative D call TRBD1 (5 bases). V dropped 2 bases and J dropped 0 bases, with 11 bases sitting between them. The CDR3 contains 17 residues. From germline, CDR1 is SGHAT and CDR2 FQNNGV. The CDR3, as DNA: TGTGCCAGCAGCTTAATGGACACCTACTCTGGGGCCAACGTCCTGACTTTC. Translated, it gives CASSLMDTYSGANVLTF.